This T cell receptor (beta chain) is from a study of cytomegalovirus exposure and HLA in healthy donors. Study-wide results and limits: Both high specificity and high sensitivity reportedly marked the classifier's diagnosis of cytomegalovirus status. Altogether, 150 to 200 TCR beta chains were recorded as cytomegalovirus-associated. Most TCR sequences were uncommon, yet certain public TCRs appeared in many donors. There were a few CMV-associated chains whose specificity for CMV antigens was confirmed in vitro.

The CDR3 contains 16 residues. The J segment lost 0 bases and the V segment lost 4 bases, leaving 3 bases of the junction unmatched. CDR1 and CDR2 (germline): LGHNA, YSLEER. About this clone itself: Antigen: not known.

Repertoires were generated with immunoSEQ multiplex PCR, while TCRdb's copy carries only in-frame clones and drops some. The table includes about 220,000 clones, more than 75% detected once. The specimen sequenced was PBMCs. The source is a man between 18 and 29 years old in good health and CMV-seronegative. The chain employs TRBV4-3 and TRBJ2-6, with 7 bases identical to TRBD1. The CDR3 here is CASSRDSTSGANVLTF. DNA for the CDR3: TGCGCCAGCAGCCGGGACAGTACCTCTGGGGCCAACGTCCTGACTTTC.